The 29 T cell receptor beta chains reported below all come from one sample, sequenced in a study of cytomegalovirus exposure and HLA in healthy donors. Both 60 Vbeta primers and 13 Jbeta primers went into the PCR. Sequencing was performed with immunoSEQ multiplex PCR; in TCRdb, only in-frame clones are kept and a portion is missing. The sample table sets out approximately 120,000 clones. Sequenced: PBMCs. Receptor source: a young man in good health and CMV-seronegative.

V gene TRBV10-3 combines with J gene TRBJ2-3, with TRBD2 as a possible D gene (5 bases). CDR1 is ENHRY, CDR2 SYGVKD, per germline. Trimming took off 3 bases at V and 3 bases at J, with 10 bases between the two ends. This CDR3 region has 14 residues. CDR3 in DNA: TGTGCCATCAGTGACAGAAGCGGTACAGATACGCAGTATTTT. Amino acids: CAISDRSGTDTQYF.

The chain uses TRBV25-1 and TRBJ2-7; D is undetermined. The CDR3 spans 14 residues. V dropped 4 bases and J dropped 0 bases, with 10 bases sitting between them. Germline loops: CDR1 MGHDK, CDR2 SYGVNS. The CDR3 region is CASSGAPLSYEQYF. The CDR3 DNA follows: TGTGCCAGCAGTGGTGCTCCACTCTCCTACGAGCAGTACTTC.

The chain combines TRBV7-6 with TRBJ2-1, with TRBD2 matching 11 bases. Germline V gene sequence: CDR1 SGHVS, CDR2 FNYEAQ. The V segment lost 7 bases and the J segment 12 bases; nucleotides outside the gene matches: 14. The length of the CDR3 is 15 residues. This CDR3 reads CASTPSFLAGGPQFF. As DNA, the CDR3 is TGTGCCAGCACCCCTTCCTTCTTAGCGGGAGGGCCGCAGTTCTTC.

The J gene is TRBJ2-7, the V gene TRBV21-1; the table's D call, TRBD2, has no DNA check behind it. TRBV21-1 is a pseudogene segment. The CDR3 is made up of 14 amino acids. DNA for the CDR3: TGTGCCAGCAGCATATCTAGCCTCTCCTACGAGCAGTACTTC. Its protein is CASSISSLSYEQYF.

Concerning this clone: An end of the junction differs from the germline gene, which may be a read error. The chain carries TRBV28 and TRBJ1-1; 11 nucleotides match TRBD1. Germline V gene sequence: CDR1 MDHEN, CDR2 SYDVKM. The CDR3 loop spans 18 amino acids. CDR3: CASTLSVWWGQGVPEAFF. CDR3 DNA: TGTGCCAGCACTTTAAGTGTATGGTGGGGACAGGGGGTCCCCGAAGCTTTCTTT.

The chain recombines TRBV30 with TRBJ1-3, with 9 positions matching TRBD1. CDR1 and CDR2 from the germline V gene are GTSNPN and SVGIG (reference sequence). Losses at the gene ends were 3 bases for V and 2 bases for J; bases not matched to a gene: 2. The CDR3 runs 14 residues. DNA for the CDR3: TGTGCCTGGAGAGGGACAGGGACTGGAAACACCATATATTTT. Protein sequence: CAWRGTGTGNTIYF.

This chain connects TRBV10-3 to TRBJ1-5, with D tentatively TRBD1 (5 bases). The length of the CDR3 is 16 residues. CDR1 is ENHRY, CDR2 SYGVKD, per germline. V was clipped by 6 bases and J by 0 bases, with 15 bases between them. CDR3 nucleotides: TGTGCCATCAGGGAGGACACCAGAAATAGCAATCAGCCCCAGCATTTT. It is translated as CAIREDTRNSNQPQHF.

The V and J genes are TRBV30 and TRBJ2-5, with 10 bases matching TRBD1. This CDR3 is built from 14 residues. Looked up from germline, CDR1 is GTSNPN and CDR2 is SVGIG (reference sequence). V lost 3 bases and J lost 2; bases outside the gene matches: 3. CDR3 nucleotide sequence: TGTGCCTGGAGGGACAGGGGGGGTCAAGAGACCCAGTACTTC. Its translation: CAWRDRGGQETQYF.

The chain combines TRBV11-3 with TRBJ2-7, with D perhaps matching TRBD1 (6 bases). Looked up from germline, CDR1 is SGHNT and CDR2 is YENEEA. This CDR3 has 14 amino acids. The V end lost 1 base, the J end lost 3 bases, and 10 bases lay between the germline ends. The CDR3 sequence is CASSLGAGDYEQYF. CDR3 DNA: TGTGCCAGCAGCTTAGGGGCAGGGGACTACGAGCAGTACTTC. Drawing the rest from reference TRBV11-3 and TRBJ2-7, the complete variable domain is EAGVVQSPRYKIIEKKQPVAFWCNPISGHNTLYWYLQNLGQGPELLIRYENEEAVDDSQLPKDRFSAERLKGVDSTLKIQPAELGDSAVYLCASSLGAGDYEQYFGPGTRLTVT.

The chain links TRBV7-3 to TRBJ2-6; tentatively, D is TRBD1 (6 bases). V lost 2 bases and J 0 bases, leaving 14 bases between the germline ends. The germline V gene encodes CDR1 SGHTA and CDR2 FQGTGA. This CDR3 is built from 18 residues. The CDR3 region has the DNA TGTGCCAGCAGCTTACAGGGGAACGATATCTCTGGGGCCAACGTCCTGACTTTC. Protein: CASSLQGNDISGANVLTF.

The chain employs TRBV18 and TRBJ2-7; the match to TRBD2 covers 8 bases. Unmatched junction bases numbered 7, after V lost 3 bases and J lost 6 bases. CDR1 is KGHSH and CDR2 is LQKENI in the germline V gene. This CDR3 contains 14 residues. CDR3 in amino acids: CASSPGTSSPEQYF. The CDR3 DNA follows: TGTGCCAGCTCACCGGGGACTAGTAGTCCCGAGCAGTACTTC.

The genes are TRBV11-2 and TRBJ2-6; TRBD2 aligns across 12 bases. The CDR3 sequence is 18 residues long. V lost 4 bases to trimming and J lost 2 bases; unmatched junction nucleotides: 6. Per germline, CDR1 SGHAT and CDR2 FQNNGV. CDR3 sequence (DNA): TGTGCCAGCAGCTCTTTCGGACTAGCGGGACCTGGGGCCAACGTCCTGACTTTC. This translates into CASSSFGLAGPGANVLTF.

The chain is built from TRBV19 and TRBJ2-2; no clear D. The CDR3 loop spans 14 amino acids. From germline, CDR1 is LNHDA and CDR2 SQIVND (reference sequence). V gave up 3 bases and J gave up 5 bases, with 10 bases separating them. The chain's CDR3 is CASSMSITTGELFF. CDR3 coding DNA: TGTGCCAGTAGTATGTCCATTACAACCGGGGAGCTGTTTTTT.

The V gene is TRBV19, the J gene TRBJ2-3; 8 positions agree with TRBD2. Germline CDR1 reads LNHDA; CDR2 reads SQIVND (reference sequence). V trimming: 5 bases; J trimming: 0 bases; junction bases outside the gene matches: 7. The CDR3 covers 16 residues. CDR3: CASSLRVAGSTDTQYF. The CDR3, as DNA: TGTGCCAGTAGTCTCCGGGTAGCGGGGAGCACAGATACGCAGTATTTT.

Worth noting for this clone: The sample contains more than one DNA sequence encoding this CDR3. This rearrangement joins TRBV5-6 to TRBJ2-2, with 7 positions matching TRBD1. The CDR3 contains 18 residues. CDR1 SGHDT and CDR2 YYEEEE come from the germline V gene. The trim removed 4 bases at V and 1 base at J, leaving 13 bases unmatched. The CDR3: CASSTGVGQGENTGELFF. The CDR3 coding sequence is TGTGCCAGCAGCACAGGAGTGGGGCAGGGGGAGAACACCGGGGAGCTGTTTTTT.

J is TRBJ2-2 and V is TRBV7-6, with D perhaps matching TRBD1 (5 bases). Germline V gene sequence: CDR1 SGHVS, CDR2 FNYEAQ. The CDR3 has 18 residues. Trimming removed 1 base at V and 6 bases at J, with 21 bases between. CDR3 in DNA: TGTGCCAGCAGCTTAGGCAGGGCAGTCGATCTCCAATCCGGGGAGCTGTTTTTT. As protein: CASSLGRAVDLQSGELFF.

This chain joins TRBV5-3 and TRBJ1-4; D is unresolved. TRBV5-3 qualifies as an ORF whose function is uncertain. The CDR3 sequence is 13 residues long. Trimming left V 7 bases short and J 2 bases short, with 9 bases between. The CDR3 region is CARLSGTNEKLFF. The CDR3 region has the DNA TGTGCCAGACTGTCGGGTACTAATGAAAAACTGTTTTTT.

The V call is TRBV30, the J call TRBJ1-1, with 7 bases fitting TRBD1. In germline, CDR1 is GTSNPN, CDR2 SVGIG (reference sequence). Unmatched junction bases numbered 11, after V lost 7 bases and J lost 3 bases. The CDR3 spans 14 residues. CDR3 DNA: TGTGCCTCTTCCCACAGGGGCTGGGACACTGAAGCTTTCTTT. Protein sequence: CASSHRGWDTEAFF. Variable domain in full (rest from reference TRBV30 and TRBJ1-1): SQTIHQWPATLVQPVGSPLSLECTVEGTSNPNLYWYRQAAGRGLQLLFYSVGIGQISSEVPQNLSASRPQDRQFILSSKKLLLSDSGFYLCASSHRGWDTEAFFGQGTRLTVV.

The V and J genes are TRBV13 and TRBJ2-7; 7 nucleotides agree with TRBD2. The CDR3 has 14 residues. Germline loops: CDR1 PRHDT, CDR2 FYEKMQ (reference sequence). V lost 0 bases to trimming and J lost 6 bases; unmatched junction nucleotides: 5. The CDR3 protein is CASSLGGGSFEQYF. DNA for the CDR3: TGTGCCAGCAGCTTAGGCGGCGGGAGCTTCGAGCAGTACTTC.

The V gene is TRBV29-1, the J gene TRBJ2-5; tentatively, D is TRBD2 (6 bases). The DNA end favors TRBJ2-7, so the J call may be wrong. The CDR3 has 13 amino acids. Germline V gene lookup returns CDR1 SQVTM and CDR2 ANQGSEA. CDR3 residues: CSVGRGLSYEQYF. In nucleotides, the CDR3 is TGCAGCGTGGGGCGGGGACTCTCCTACGAGCAGTACTTC.

As DNA, the CDR3 is TGTGCCAGTAGTTGGGGGGTCCGTAATCAGCCCCAGCATTTT. It codes for CASSWGVRNQPQHF. V and J are TRBV19 and TRBJ1-5; TRBD1 might be the D (5 bases). CDR1 and CDR2 (germline): LNHDA, SQIVND (reference sequence). V lost 5 bases and J 4 bases, leaving 12 bases between the germline ends. CDR3 length equals 14 residues.

The rearrangement joins TRBV21-1 to TRBJ2-5; the table's D call, TRBD2, was not checked against the DNA. TRBV21-1 counts as a pseudogene. The CDR3 extends over 17 amino acids. The CDR3 bases are TGTGCCAGCAGCAAAGGGTTGGAGGGCCGAACCCAAGAGACCCAGTACTTC. Its protein product is CASSKGLEGRTQETQYF.

V usage is TRBV5-6 and J usage is TRBJ1-1, with 8 bases identical to TRBD1. CDR1 and CDR2 (germline): SGHDT, YYEEEE. The CDR3 is made up of 14 amino acids. The ends lost 2 bases at V and 1 base at J; junction bases unmatched: 1. The CDR3 sequence is CASSLGTGNTEAFF. As DNA, the CDR3 is TGTGCCAGCAGCTTAGGGACAGGGAACACTGAAGCTTTCTTT.

The gene calls are TRBV7-9 and TRBJ1-2; no firm D call. CDR1 and CDR2 from the germline V gene are SEHNR and FQNEAQ (reference sequence). V was cut by 3 bases and J by 8 bases, with 28 bases left in between. CDR3 length: 18 residues. The CDR3 here is CASSFSLTMGGPSDGYTF. CDR3 coding DNA: TGTGCCAGCAGCTTTAGTCTCACGATGGGCGGGCCCTCAGACGGCTACACCTTC.

The chain couples TRBV28 to TRBJ2-1; TRBD2 agrees at 11 bases. The germline CDR1 and CDR2 sequences are MDHEN and SYDVKM. Trimming removed 7 bases from V and 7 bases from J; junction bases left unmatched: 12. This CDR3 is built from 16 residues. CDR3 nucleotides: TGTGCCAGCACCTCCTCGGAGGCTAGCGGGAGGAATGAGCAGTTCTTC. It specifies CASTSSEASGRNEQFF.

The chain is built from TRBV2 and TRBJ2-1; a weak D match, TRBD1 (5 bases). The CDR3 contains 11 residues. Germline V gives CDR1 SNHLY, CDR2 FYNNEI. Trimming cost V 1 base and J 12 bases, with 7 bases left between them. The CDR3 region is CASSEGGGQFF. For the CDR3, the DNA is TGTGCCAGCAGTGAAGGGGGCGGGCAGTTCTTC. Drawing the rest from reference TRBV2 and TRBJ2-1, the complete variable domain is EPEVTQTPSHQVTQMGQEVILRCVPISNHLYFYWYRQILGQKVEFLVSFYNNEISEKSEIFDDQFSVERPDGSNFTLKIRSTKLEDSAMYFCASSEGGGQFFGPGTRLTVL.

V and J are TRBV6-6 and TRBJ1-1; TRBD1 agrees at 9 bases. Looked up from germline, CDR1 is MNHNY and CDR2 is SVGAGI (reference sequence). Germline trimming cut 0 bases from V and 4 bases from J; bases unmatched to any gene: 6. This CDR3 has 16 amino acids. CDR3 nucleotides: TGTGCCAGCAGTTACTCTACAGGGGGCGAGAGCACTGAAGCTTTCTTT. It specifies CASSYSTGGESTEAFF.

The rearrangement uses TRBV7-9 and TRBJ1-1; no reliable D call. The germline CDR1 and CDR2 sequences are SEHNR and FQNEAQ (reference sequence). CDR3 size: 12 residues. V was trimmed by 8 bases and J by 5 bases, leaving 12 bases between them. The CDR3: CASGERETEAFF. The CDR3 nucleotides read TGTGCCAGCGGAGAGAGGGAAACTGAAGCTTTCTTT.

The gene calls are TRBV5-4 and TRBJ2-2; D call uncertain. The V gene lost 5 bases and the J gene lost 1 base, with 12 bases spanning the gap. Per germline, CDR1 SGHNT and CDR2 YYREEE (reference sequence). This CDR3 has 15 amino acids. In DNA form, the CDR3 reads TGTGCCAGCAGTCCGAGGCACCAGAACACCGGGGAGCTGTTTTTT. Its translation is CASSPRHQNTGELFF.